Listed below are T cell receptor beta chains from one sample, sequenced in a study of OX40 agonist ivuxolimab in advanced cancers. Generated by immunoSEQ multiplex PCR, the TCRdb table keeps only in-frame clones and is missing some. The data show tens of thousands of clones, nearly 95% seen once. The sample here was CD4+ or CD8+ T cells sorted from blood, taken in a trial of the OX40 agonist ivuxolimab. The source is an adult with an advanced solid tumor such as melanoma, head and neck, liver or kidney cancer. The CDR3 runs from the conserved cysteine through the conserved F or W. Each record gives: J gene, clone size, D gene, V gene, CDR3 protein, CDR3 DNA. A D gene is named only where the DNA matches it firmly. The size field is filled for only some rows; it gives once, few, many or a size class.

TRBJ2-7 - - TRBV7-8 CASSLALNYEQYF TGTGCCAGCAGCTTAGCCTTGAACTACGAGCAGTACTTC
TRBJ1-5 - TRBD1 TRBV27 CASSPGTGLNQPQHF TGTGCCAGCAGTCCAGGGACAGGGTTAAATCAGCCCCAGCATTTT
TRBJ2-5 - - TRBV7-9 CASSSRDPGETQYF TGTGCCAGCAGCTCCCGGGACCCCGGGGAGACCCAGTACTTC
TRBJ2-1 - TRBD2 TRBV11-2 CASSTSGLDQHNEQFF TGTGCCAGCAGCACAAGTGGACTAGATCAGCACAATGAGCAGTTCTTC
TRBJ1-4 - TRBD1 TRBV2 CASTRTGGGEKLFF TGTGCCAGCACCCGGACAGGTGGAGGGGAAAAACTGTTTTTT
TRBJ1-1 - - TRBV28 CASSLSGLRGEGGDTEAFF TGTGCCAGCAGTTTATCCGGGCTTCGGGGGGAAGGAGGGGACACTGAAGCTTTCTTT
TRBJ2-1 - - TRBV11-2 CASSSRGNEQFF TGTGCCAGCAGCTCTCGTGGGAATGAGCAGTTCTTC
TRBJ2-5 - TRBD2 TRBV7-8 CASRTRASGTSGRKGETQYF TGTGCCAGCAGGACTAGAGCCTCTGGGACTAGCGGGAGAAAGGGAGAGACCCAGTACTTC
TRBJ1-1 - - TRBV13 CASSLWGQNTEAFF TGTGCCAGCAGCTTGTGGGGGCAGAACACTGAAGCTTTCTTT
TRBJ1-1 - TRBD1 TRBV27 CASSSNRGLDTEAFF TGTGCCAGCAGTTCCAACAGGGGGTTAGACACTGAAGCTTTCTTT
TRBJ1-1 - - TRBV21-1 CASSKISRGLNTEAFF TGTGCCAGCAGCAAAATATCGAGGGGGCTGAACACTGAAGCTTTCTTT
TRBJ1-3 once - TRBV4-1 CASSQDGGGKGNTIYF TGCGCCAGCAGCCAAGATGGTGGGGGGAAGGGAAACACCATATATTTT
TRBJ2-3 - TRBD2 TRBV11-2 CASSSLAGGSTDTQYF TGTGCCAGCAGCTCACTAGCGGGAGGAAGCACAGATACGCAGTATTTT
TRBJ2-7 - - TRBV2 CASSFLLYEQYF TGTGCCAGCAGTTTCCTACTTTACGAGCAGTACTTC
TRBJ2-7 - - TRBV9 CASSVGGVSTYEQYF TGTGCCAGCAGCGTAGGGGGCGTCAGCACCTACGAGCAGTACTTC
TRBJ1-2 - - TRBV4-1 CASSQDFQGSLTTDYGYTF TGCGCCAGCAGCCAAGATTTTCAGGGCTCTTTGACTACCGACTATGGCTACACCTTC
TRBJ1-1 - - TRBV11-2 CASSLHPEHGTEAFF TGTGCCAGCAGCTTGCACCCTGAACACGGCACTGAAGCTTTCTTT
TRBJ2-3 - - TRBV19 CASSSILDTQYF TGTGCCAGTAGTTCTATTCTAGATACGCAGTATTTT
TRBJ1-3 - - TRBV27 CASSLGVTGAGNTIYF TGTGCCAGCAGCCTAGGGGTGACAGGCGCTGGAAACACCATATATTTT
TRBJ2-3 - - TRBV27 CASSPGTAVVTDTQYF TGTGCCAGCAGTCCAGGGACCGCCGTCGTCACAGATACGCAGTATTTT
TRBJ2-7 - - TRBV7-9 CASSPTLSYEQYF TGTGCCAGCAGCCCCACGCTCTCCTACGAGCAGTACTTC
TRBJ2-3 - - TRBV7-9 CASSFWTDPSDTQYF TGTGCCAGCAGCTTTTGGACAGATCCGTCGGATACGCAGTATTTT
TRBJ2-3 - TRBD2 TRBV28 CASSSVAGRGTDTQYF TGTGCCAGCAGTTCCGTAGCGGGAAGGGGCACAGATACGCAGTATTTT
TRBJ2-7 - TRBD2 TRBV7-9 CASSHIPSGLYEQYF TGTGCCAGCAGTCACATTCCTAGCGGGCTATACGAGCAGTACTTC
TRBJ2-3 - TRBD2 TRBV4-1 CASSQEAGGFTDTQYF TGCGCCAGCAGCCAAGAGGCGGGAGGGTTCACAGATACGCAGTATTTT
TRBJ2-7 - - TRBV19 CASSPGASYEQYF TGTGCCAGTAGTCCGGGAGCCTCCTACGAGCAGTACTTC
TRBJ2-4 - - TRBV2 CASSAGTLKNIQYF TGTGCCAGCAGCGCAGGGACGCTCAAAAACATTCAGTACTTC
TRBJ2-7 - - TRBV11-2 CASSLGSPYEQYF TGTGCCAGCAGCTTAGGCAGCCCCTACGAGCAGTACTTC
TRBJ2-7 - - TRBV7-2 CASSLGVRTYEQYF TGTGCCAGCAGCTTAGGGGTCAGAACCTACGAGCAGTACTTC
TRBJ1-2 - - TRBV9 CASTVFLGGGKDYGYTF TGTGCCAGCACCGTTTTCCTGGGGGGCGGTAAGGACTATGGCTACACCTTC
TRBJ2-1 - - TRBV30 CAWSANNEQFF TGTGCCTGGAGCGCTAACAATGAGCAGTTCTTC
TRBJ2-7 - TRBD1 TRBV27 CASSLGQGAFEQYF TGTGCCAGCAGTCTGGGACAGGGAGCTTTCGAGCAGTACTTC
TRBJ2-1 - TRBD2 TRBV9 CASSVKSSGRNEQFF TGTGCCAGCAGCGTTAAGTCTAGCGGGAGAAATGAGCAGTTCTTC
TRBJ1-2 - TRBD1 TRBV9 CASSLGQGDGYTF TGTGCCAGCAGCTTGGGACAGGGGGATGGCTACACCTTC
TRBJ2-7 - TRBD1 TRBV28 CASSSPGTGHEQYF TGTGCCAGCAGTTCCCCCGGGACAGGCCACGAGCAGTACTTC
TRBJ2-1 - TRBD2 TRBV7-9 CASSLGGSSGRGYEQFF TGTGCCAGCAGCCTAGGGGGGAGTAGCGGGAGAGGCTATGAGCAGTTCTTC
TRBJ1-3 once - TRBV14 CASSQVVGSGNTIYF TGTGCCAGCAGCCAAGTTGTTGGTTCTGGAAACACCATATATTTT
TRBJ2-7 - TRBD2 TRBV6-5 CASSYSRLAGAEQYF TGTGCCAGCAGTTACTCCCGGCTAGCGGGAGCCGAGCAGTACTTC
TRBJ1-2 - - TRBV30 CAWGDTLNYGYTF TGTGCCTGGGGGGACACCCTTAACTATGGCTACACCTTC
TRBJ2-7 - - TRBV7-8 CASRVGGTGYEQYF TGTGCCAGCAGAGTAGGGGGTACGGGGTACGAGCAGTACTTC
TRBJ1-5 - TRBD1 TRBV28 CASSQTGMGNQPQHF TGTGCCAGCAGTCAGACAGGGATGGGAAATCAGCCCCAGCATTTT
TRBJ2-3 - TRBD1 TRBV29-1 CSVQDRASTDTQYF TGCAGCGTACAAGACAGGGCTAGCACAGATACGCAGTATTTT